This T cell receptor beta chain was observed in a study of blood T cells in healthy people across ages. From germline, CDR1 is KGHSY and CDR2 FQNENV. V was trimmed by 2 bases and J by 8 bases, leaving 4 bases between them. This CDR3 has 12 amino acids. This clonotype was observed a few times. There were healthy Caucasian individuals from Russia, aged roughly 6 to 100, serving as donors. Donors gave around 10 milliliters of peripheral blood apiece. They isolated at least 6.5 million PBMCs from each sample. The use of a sample-barcoded 5' primer and a J-beta primer mix characterized a second PCR of 7 to 11 cycles. The template-switch adaptor, which had 12 random nucleotides, put a tag on each cDNA molecule. Each CDR3 protein gets one entry after TCRdb re-called the 5' RACE reads with MiXCR. There are 1.5 million or so distinct CDR3 sequences in the sample; around 42% occur only once, and roughly 7.9% lies in the top ten.

The rearrangement joins TRBV16 to TRBJ1-6; the D is unclear. The TCR originated in a woman aged 18-29 years in good health. The material sequenced was blood. DNA for the CDR3: TGTGCCAGCAGCCAAACAGATTCACCCCTCCACTTT. Residues: CASSQTDSPLHF.